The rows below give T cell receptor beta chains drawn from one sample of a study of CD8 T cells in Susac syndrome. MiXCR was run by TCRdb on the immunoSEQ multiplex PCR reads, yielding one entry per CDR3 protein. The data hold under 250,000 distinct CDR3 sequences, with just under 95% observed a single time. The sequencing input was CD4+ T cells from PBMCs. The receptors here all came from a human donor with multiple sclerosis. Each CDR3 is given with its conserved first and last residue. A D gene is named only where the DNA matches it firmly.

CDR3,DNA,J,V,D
CASSKAMGNEQFF,TGCGCCAGCAGTAAAGCGATGGGCAATGAGCAGTTCTTC,TRBJ2-1,TRBV23-1,.
CASTVSRGLGAYEQYF,TGTGCCAGCACTGTCAGTCGAGGACTAGGGGCCTACGAGCAGTACTTC,TRBJ2-7,TRBV2,TRBD2
CASSSPSGRREETQYF,TGTGCCAGCAGCTCCCCTAGCGGGAGAAGGGAAGAGACCCAGTACTTC,TRBJ2-5,TRBV12-3/TRBV12-4,TRBD2
CSVTTQGFNYGYTF,TGCAGCGTTACTACACAGGGGTTTAACTATGGCTACACCTTC,TRBJ1-2,TRBV29-1,TRBD1
CSVDRSGTGSWGQFF,TGCAGCGTTGATAGGAGCGGGACGGGGAGTTGGGGGCAGTTCTTC,TRBJ2-1,TRBV29-1,TRBD2
CASSGRGHVSNEKLFF,TGTGCCAGCAGCGGCCGGGGCCACGTTTCTAATGAAAAACTGTTTTTT,TRBJ1-4,TRBV21-1,.
CASSQDAGGQAETQYF,TGTGCCAGCAGCCAAGATGCGGGGGGGCAGGCAGAGACCCAGTACTTC,TRBJ2-5,TRBV4-2,TRBD2
CATSDPLGALTF,TGTGCCACCAGTGATCCCCTGGGGGCTCTCACCTTC,TRBJ1-2,TRBV24-1,.
CASGTPGDLTSGANVLTF,TGTGCCAGTGGAACCCCGGGAGATCTCACCTCTGGGGCCAACGTCCTGACTTTC,TRBJ2-6,TRBV19,.
CASSPSGRYNEQFF,TGTGCCAGCAGTCCCAGCGGGAGGTACAATGAGCAGTTCTTC,TRBJ2-1,TRBV12-3/TRBV12-4,TRBD2
CASSRGADTGELFF,TGTGCCAGCAGTAGGGGGGCAGACACCGGGGAGCTGTTTTTT,TRBJ2-2,TRBV27,.